The text below deals with one T cell receptor (beta chain). The V and J ends lost 5 bases and 4 bases, in that order; junction bases with no gene match: 10. The CDR3 covers 17 residues. Germline V gene data show CDR1 as SGHAT and CDR2 as FQNNGV. For TCRbeta, the library was prepared with unique molecular identifiers. TCRdb passed the PCR reads through MiXCR, listing each CDR3 protein once. The data contain nearly 550,000 distinct CDR3 sequences, around 19% of them singletons. This specimen belongs to a study of T-cell reconstitution after alpha-beta-depleted transplantation in children. This TCR derives from a human donor who donated a stem cell graft to a child with acute lymphoblastic leukemia. The material was PBMCs from the stem cell graft donor, obtained from the stem cell graft. The chain carries TRBV11-2 and TRBJ2-1, with 11 bases lining up with TRBD1. CDR3 sequence (DNA): TGTGCCAGCAGCCTTGGACAGGGGGCGTATCAATACAATGAGCAGTTCTTC. Its protein product is CASSLGQGAYQYNEQFF.